Described below is a single T cell receptor (beta chain) sequence and its context. The target antigen is unknown. The CDR3 has 16 amino acids. Trimming cost V 3 bases and J 8 bases, with 17 bases left between them. UMIs were added to TCR cDNA along with a universal primer site when it was made by 5'RACE template switching. One entry per CDR3 protein, called by TCRdb with MiXCR from the 5' RACE reads. Altogether around 610,000 distinct CDR3 sequences are present, about 14% being singletons, with the ten largest covering around 15%. The data derive from a study of T cells after yellow fever vaccination. Study-wide points: At 95% to 98% for CD4 and approximately 89% for CD8, most primary-vaccination clones showed up again after the booster. Within FACS-sorted repertoires, abundant clonotypes contaminating from the bulk population could be present. Peak timing came faster in the weaker secondary response, day 5 versus 15.

This rearrangement joins TRBV12-3 or TRBV12-4 to TRBJ1-6; weak D call: TRBD1 (5 bases). This sample comprised PBMCs, obtained on the day of the yellow fever booster vaccination. The TCR sequence derives from a man in his thirties or forties who received the YFV17D yellow fever vaccine. Here the CDR3 reads CASSLGLLGRDSPLHF. DNA for the CDR3: TGTGCCAGCAGTTTGGGACTCTTGGGTAGGGATTCACCCCTCCACTTT.